This is a list of T cell receptor beta chains from one sample in a study of T cell changes during pregnancy in multiple sclerosis. Libraries were prepared by immunoSEQ multiplex PCR; TCRdb keeps only in-frame clonotypes and omits some of them. In the table there are 30,000 to 35,000 clones, 90% of which are singletons. The starting material was CD8+ T cells from peripheral blood mononuclear cells, obtained in the first trimester of pregnancy. The receptors here all came from a female donor with multiple sclerosis, enrolled in a pregnancy study. Both conserved end residues are part of each CDR3. Each record gives: clone size, D gene, V gene, J gene, CDR3 DNA, CDR3 protein. D genes are given only for firm matches. Only part of the rows carry a size: once, few, many, or a class if the clone is expanded.

>-|-|TRBV27|TRBJ1-2
TGTGCCAGCAGGCCTTTACAGGGCAGTATCTATGGCTACACCTTC
CASRPLQGSIYGYTF
>-|TRBD1|TRBV5-1|TRBJ2-7
TGCGCCAGCAGCTTGGGAGACAGGGCTCTTGACGAGCAGTACTTC
CASSLGDRALDEQYF
>-|-|TRBV6-4|TRBJ2-2
TGTGCCAGCAGTGACTCGGTGACTAGAGGACCCGGGGAGCTGTTTTTT
CASSDSVTRGPGELFF
>-|-|TRBV30|TRBJ1-2
TGTGCCTGGACACCCACCCCGGGGGGCGTCTATGGCTACACCTTC
CAWTPTPGGVYGYTF
>-|TRBD2|TRBV13|TRBJ2-3
TGTGCCAGCAGCCTCTTGGGGGGAGGGAGAAATTTTGATACGCAGTATTTT
CASSLLGGGRNFDTQYF
>-|-|TRBV18|TRBJ2-1
TGTGCCAGCTCACCACTTGAGAGCAGACTTTACAATGAGCAGTTCTTC
CASSPLESRLYNEQFF
>once|-|TRBV10-3|TRBJ1-1
TGTGCCATCAGTGCCCGAGGCGGGGAGACTGAAGCTTTCTTT
CAISARGGETEAFF
>-|TRBD1|TRBV19|TRBJ1-1
TGTGCCAGTAGATGGACAGGGTTGAACACTGAAGCTTTCTTT
CASRWTGLNTEAFF
>-|-|TRBV25-1|TRBJ2-5
TGTGCCAGCAGTGAAAGGACCCGGGGGGCACAAGAGACCCAGTACTTC
CASSERTRGAQETQYF
>once|-|TRBV5-6|TRBJ2-7
TGTGCCAGCAGCTTAACTCTAGGAAAGACAGCCAGGGACTACGAGCAGTACTTC
CASSLTLGKTARDYEQYF
>-|TRBD2|TRBV2|TRBJ2-7
TGTGCCAGCAGTGAGAGGACTAGCGGAGCCTACGAGCAGTACTTC
CASSERTSGAYEQYF
>-|TRBD2|TRBV2|TRBJ2-3
TGTGCCAGCAGTGACTGGCTAGCGGGAGGACTCACAGATACGCAGTATTTT
CASSDWLAGGLTDTQYF
>-|-|TRBV27|TRBJ2-7
TGTGCCAGCAGTTTACACGGGAGCCCCTCCTACGAGCAGTACTTC
CASSLHGSPSYEQYF
>-|-|TRBV6-1|TRBJ1-1
TGTGCCAGCAGGCTCAGGGCTACAAGCACTGAAGCTTTCTTT
CASRLRATSTEAFF
>-|-|TRBV30|TRBJ2-7
TGTGCCTGGAGTCCGCAGGGATACGAGCAGTACTTC
CAWSPQGYEQYF
>-|TRBD1|TRBV19|TRBJ1-1
TGTGCCAGTAGTATAGGGTCCAGGGGGCTTGCTGAAGCTTTCTTT
CASSIGSRGLAEAFF
>-|TRBD1|TRBV5-4|TRBJ2-7
TGTGCCAGCAGCTTGGGGGCTCGTGCAGGGGGCACCTACGAGCAGTACTTC
CASSLGARAGGTYEQYF
>-|-|TRBV19|TRBJ2-1
TGTGCCAGTACCAATTGGGGCCATGAGCAGTTCTTC
CASTNWGHEQFF
>-|TRBD2|TRBV4-1|TRBJ2-1
TGCGCCAGCAGCCAAGATTACGGGACTAGCTCCTACAATGAGCAGTTCTTC
CASSQDYGTSSYNEQFF
>-|TRBD2|TRBV29-1|TRBJ2-1
TGCAGCGTTGAGGGACTACCCCTCGGAATACATGAGCAGTTCTTC
CSVEGLPLGIHEQFF
>-|-|TRBV2|TRBJ1-1
TGTGCCAGCAGCCTCCCGACAGGCATGAACACTGAAGCTTTCTTT
CASSLPTGMNTEAFF
>-|TRBD1|TRBV13|TRBJ2-7
TGTGCCAGCAACATCAGGGGACAGTCCTACGAGCAGTACTTC
CASNIRGQSYEQYF
>-|TRBD2|TRBV5-4|TRBJ2-1
TGTGCCAGCAGCTTAGGGACTATTGATGAGCAGTTCTTC
CASSLGTIDEQFF
>-|TRBD2|TRBV19|TRBJ2-1
TGTGCCAGTAGCCTACTAGCGGGAGTTGGCAATGAGCAGTTCTTC
CASSLLAGVGNEQFF
>-|-|TRBV27|TRBJ2-1
TGTGCCAGCAGTTACGGGATGTACAATGAGCAGTTCTTC
CASSYGMYNEQFF
>-|TRBD1|TRBV4-3|TRBJ2-7
TGCGCCAGCAGCCAAGAAACAGGGGATTATTACGAGCAGTACTTC
CASSQETGDYYEQYF
>-|-|TRBV7-8|TRBJ1-1
TGTGCCAGCAGCTTAGTACCTACAGACATTGAAGCTTTCTTT
CASSLVPTDIEAFF
>-|TRBD2|TRBV4-1|TRBJ2-1
TGCGCCAGCAGCCACCCCCGGACTAGCGGGGATAGCTCCTACAATGAGCAGTTCTTC
CASSHPRTSGDSSYNEQFF
>-|TRBD1|TRBV30|TRBJ1-1
TGTGCCTGGAGTGGACAGGGACGGACTGAAGCTTTCTTT
CAWSGQGRTEAFF
>-|-|TRBV6-1|TRBJ1-5
TGTGCCAGCAGTGAAGTGGGCAGCAATCAGCCCCAGCATTTT
CASSEVGSNQPQHF
>-|-|TRBV18|TRBJ2-2
TGTGCCAGCTCAACTCGGACACCCTCGGACGGGGAGCTGTTTTTT
CASSTRTPSDGELFF
>-|-|TRBV5-4|TRBJ2-3
TGTGCCAGCAGCTTGGTTCGGGATACGCAGTATTTT
CASSLVRDTQYF
>-|-|TRBV6-5|TRBJ2-5
TGTGCCAGCAGTTACTTGGGGGCTGGCGAGACCCAGTACTTC
CASSYLGAGETQYF
>once|TRBD2|TRBV7-9|TRBJ2-7
TGTGCCAGCAGCCGACCGTCCCGGGGAGGGCCGTACGAGCAGTACTTC
CASSRPSRGGPYEQYF
>-|TRBD1|TRBV28|TRBJ2-7
TGTGCCAGCAGTCCATCCAGGGGGACCCCCTACGAGCAGTACTTC
CASSPSRGTPYEQYF
>once|-|TRBV6-5|TRBJ2-5
TGTGCCAGCAGTTCTAGAGAGCGTCGAGAGACCCAGTACTTC
CASSSRERRETQYF
>-|-|TRBV29-1|TRBJ2-7
TGCAGCGATTCTAGGACAGACTCCTACGAGCAGTACTTC
CSDSRTDSYEQYF
>-|-|TRBV27|TRBJ1-1
TGTGCCAGCAGCTATAATCAGGGGAACACTGAAGCTTTCTTT
CASSYNQGNTEAFF
>-|TRBD1|TRBV27|TRBJ2-7
TGTGCCAGCAGTTACGCGGGACAGGGCGGCTACGAGCAGTACTTC
CASSYAGQGGYEQYF
>-|-|TRBV7-6|TRBJ2-3
TGTGCCAGCAGCTTAGGACAGGTATACACAGATACGCAGTATTTT
CASSLGQVYTDTQYF
>-|TRBD2|TRBV11-1|TRBJ2-1
TGTGCCAGCAGCGTGACTAGCGGGAGGGTCCATGAGCAGTTCTTC
CASSVTSGRVHEQFF
>-|TRBD2|TRBV11-2|TRBJ2-1
TGTGCCAGCAGCTCAGGCGGGGGATCGATTGAGCAGTTCTTC
CASSSGGGSIEQFF
>-|-|TRBV7-9|TRBJ1-4
TGTGCCAGCAGCTCCTTCTTAGGTAGCCTTAATGAAAAACTGTTTTTT
CASSSFLGSLNEKLFF
>-|TRBD2|TRBV10-3|TRBJ2-3
TGTGCCATCAGTGAGTCATGGGGGACTAGCGGGAGTGCAGATACGCAGTATTTT
CAISESWGTSGSADTQYF
>-|TRBD2|TRBV5-4|TRBJ2-3
TGTGCCAGCAGCCCCGGAGGAGTGGGAGGGACGAGAGATACGCAGTATTTT
CASSPGGVGGTRDTQYF
>-|-|TRBV27|TRBJ2-2
TGTGCCAGCAGTTTAGCGGGGTATTCAAACACCGGGGAGCTGTTTTTT
CASSLAGYSNTGELFF
>-|TRBD1|TRBV5-8|TRBJ2-1
TGTGCCAGCAGCTTCGGGACAGGGGGGGGCAATGAGCAGTTCTTC
CASSFGTGGGNEQFF
>once|-|TRBV4-3|TRBJ2-2
TGCGCCAGCAGCCTGGACAGAAACACCGGGGAGCTGTTTTTT
CASSLDRNTGELFF
>-|-|TRBV9|TRBJ2-7
TGTGCCAGCAGCGTAGTCCCCAGCTCCTACGAGCAGTACTTC
CASSVVPSSYEQYF
>-|-|TRBV27|TRBJ2-4
TGTGCCAGCAGTTTCGTAGGCGGGGTAAACATTCAGTACTTC
CASSFVGGVNIQYF
>once|TRBD2|TRBV9|TRBJ2-7
TGTGCCAGCAGCGGAGAGACTAGCGGGAACTCCTACGAGCAGTACTTC
CASSGETSGNSYEQYF
>-|TRBD2|TRBV5-4|TRBJ2-4
TGTGCCAGCAGCAAGGGACTAGCGGGAGTAGGGACCAAAAACATTCAGTACTTC
CASSKGLAGVGTKNIQYF
>-|TRBD2|TRBV28|TRBJ2-7
TGTGCCAGCAGTTTTCCCCTAGCGGGAGTATACGAGCAGTACTTC
CASSFPLAGVYEQYF
>-|-|TRBV4-1|TRBJ2-7
TGCGCCAGCAGCCCCCAGGTGTCCTACGAGCAGTACTTC
CASSPQVSYEQYF
>-|-|TRBV7-2|TRBJ1-1
TGTGCCAGCAGCTTAATCGACGGCGGAGACACTGAAGCTTTCTTT
CASSLIDGGDTEAFF
>-|-|TRBV5-1|TRBJ2-3
TGCGCCAGCAGCTTGGAGGGTAGCGCATACACAGATACGCAGTATTTT
CASSLEGSAYTDTQYF
>-|-|TRBV7-6|TRBJ1-1
TGTGCCAGCAGCCCATGGAACACTGAAGCTTTCTTT
CASSPWNTEAFF
>-|TRBD2|TRBV2|TRBJ2-6
TGTGCCAGCAGACTAGCGGAGCCCTCTGGGGCCAACGTCCTGACTTTC
CASRLAEPSGANVLTF
>-|-|TRBV4-2|TRBJ2-7
TGTGCCAGCAGCCAAGCTGGGCACGAGCAGTACTTC
CASSQAGHEQYF